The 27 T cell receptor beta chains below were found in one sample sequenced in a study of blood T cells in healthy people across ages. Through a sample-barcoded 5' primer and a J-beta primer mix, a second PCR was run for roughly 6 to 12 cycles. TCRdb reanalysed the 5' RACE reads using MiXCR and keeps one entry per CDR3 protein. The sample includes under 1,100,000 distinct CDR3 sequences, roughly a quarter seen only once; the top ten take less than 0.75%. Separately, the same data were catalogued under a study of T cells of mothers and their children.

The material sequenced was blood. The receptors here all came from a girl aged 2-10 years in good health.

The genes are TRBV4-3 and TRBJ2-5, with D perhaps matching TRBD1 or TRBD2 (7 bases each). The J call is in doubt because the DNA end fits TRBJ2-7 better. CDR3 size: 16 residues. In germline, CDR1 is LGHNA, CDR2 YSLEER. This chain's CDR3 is CASSQDGRGPRYEQYF. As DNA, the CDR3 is TGCGCCAGCAGCCAAGATGGGAGGGGGCCCCGCTACGAGCAGTACTTC.

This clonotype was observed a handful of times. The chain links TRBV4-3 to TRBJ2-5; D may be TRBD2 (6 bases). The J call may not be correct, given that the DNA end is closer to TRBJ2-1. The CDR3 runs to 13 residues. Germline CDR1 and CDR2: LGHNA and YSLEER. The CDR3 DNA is TGCGCCAGCAGCCAAGATCGCGGGACTTCGCAGTTCTTC. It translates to CASSQDRGTSQFF.

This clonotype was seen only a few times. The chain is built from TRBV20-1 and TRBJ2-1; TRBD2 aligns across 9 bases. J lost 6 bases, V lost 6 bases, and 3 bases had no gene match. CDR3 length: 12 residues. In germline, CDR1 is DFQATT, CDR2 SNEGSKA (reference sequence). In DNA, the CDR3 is TGCAGTGCCTTGACTAGCGGCAATGAGCAGTTCTTC. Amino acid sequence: CSALTSGNEQFF.

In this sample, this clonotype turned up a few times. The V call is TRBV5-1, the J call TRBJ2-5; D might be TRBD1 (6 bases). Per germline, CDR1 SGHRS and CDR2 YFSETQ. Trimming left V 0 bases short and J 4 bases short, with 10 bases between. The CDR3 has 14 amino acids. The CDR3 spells CASSLGQAGETQYF. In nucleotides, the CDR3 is TGCGCCAGCAGCTTGGGACAGGCTGGAGAGACCCAGTACTTC. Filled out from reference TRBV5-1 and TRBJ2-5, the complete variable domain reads KAGVTQTPRYLIKTRGQQVTLSCSPISGHRSVSWYQQTPGQGLQFLFEYFSETQRNKGNFPGRFSGRQFSNSRSEMNVSTLELGDSALYLCASSLGQAGETQYFGPGTRLLVL.

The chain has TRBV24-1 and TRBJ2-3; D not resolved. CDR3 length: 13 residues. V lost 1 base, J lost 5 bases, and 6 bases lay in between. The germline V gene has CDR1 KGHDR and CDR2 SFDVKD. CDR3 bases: TGTGCCACCAGTGATTTCCGCAGAGATACGCAGTATTTT. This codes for CATSDFRRDTQYF.

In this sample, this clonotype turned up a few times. The CDR3 nucleotides are TGTGCCAGCAGCTTAGCGGAGGCCTCTCAGGGTGGCTACACCTTC. Its protein product is CASSLAEASQGGYTF. The rearrangement uses TRBV7-9 and TRBJ1-2, with D maybe TRBD1 (5 bases). V shed 0 bases and J shed 7 bases, with 15 bases lying between them. There are 15 residues in the CDR3. Germline CDR1 is SEHNR and CDR2 is FQNEAQ (reference sequence).

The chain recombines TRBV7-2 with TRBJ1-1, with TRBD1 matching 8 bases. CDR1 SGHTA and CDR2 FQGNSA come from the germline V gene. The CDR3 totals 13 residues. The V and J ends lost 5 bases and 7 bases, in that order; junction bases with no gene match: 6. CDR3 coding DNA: TGTGCCAGCAGCACCCAGGGGGCCCTTGAAGCTTTCTTT. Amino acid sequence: CASSTQGALEAFF.

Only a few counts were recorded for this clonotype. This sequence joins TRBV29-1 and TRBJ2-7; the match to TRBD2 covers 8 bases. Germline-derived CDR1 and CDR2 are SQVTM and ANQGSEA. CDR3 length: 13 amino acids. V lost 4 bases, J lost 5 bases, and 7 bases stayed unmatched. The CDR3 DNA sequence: TGCAGCGTTGTCCAGCGGGAGTCCAACGAGCAGTACTTC. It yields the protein CSVVQRESNEQYF.

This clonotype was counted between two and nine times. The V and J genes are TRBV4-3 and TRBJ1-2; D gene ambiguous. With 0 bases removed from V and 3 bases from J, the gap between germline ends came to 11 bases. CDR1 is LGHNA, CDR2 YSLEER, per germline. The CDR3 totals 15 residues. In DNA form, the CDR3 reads TGCGCCAGCAGCCAAGATGTGTCCGGGGACTATGGCTACACCTTC. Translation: CASSQDVSGDYGYTF.

This CDR3 is CASSLLGRRSFADTQYF. The CDR3 DNA reads as TGTGCCAGCAGCTTACTCGGGAGACGGAGTTTCGCAGATACGCAGTATTTT. The V and J genes are TRBV7-9 and TRBJ2-3, with D possibly TRBD2 on 6 matching bases. The length of the CDR3 is 17 residues. CDR1 and CDR2 from the germline V gene are SEHNR and FQNEAQ (reference sequence). Between the trimmed V and J ends, which lost 2 bases and 4 bases, there was a span of 19 bases.

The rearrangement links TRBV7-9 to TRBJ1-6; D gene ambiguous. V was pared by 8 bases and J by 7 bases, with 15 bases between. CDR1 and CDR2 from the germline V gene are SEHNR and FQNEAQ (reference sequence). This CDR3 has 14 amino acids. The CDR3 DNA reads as TGTGCCAGCGGCACTGTAGCAGAGAATTCACCCCTCCACTTT. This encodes CASGTVAENSPLHF.

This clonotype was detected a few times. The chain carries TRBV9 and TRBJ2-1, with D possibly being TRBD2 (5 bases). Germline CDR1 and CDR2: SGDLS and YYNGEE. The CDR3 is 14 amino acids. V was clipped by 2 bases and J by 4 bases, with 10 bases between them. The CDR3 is CASSVSWTYNEQFF. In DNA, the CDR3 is TGTGCCAGCAGCGTCAGCTGGACTTACAATGAGCAGTTCTTC.

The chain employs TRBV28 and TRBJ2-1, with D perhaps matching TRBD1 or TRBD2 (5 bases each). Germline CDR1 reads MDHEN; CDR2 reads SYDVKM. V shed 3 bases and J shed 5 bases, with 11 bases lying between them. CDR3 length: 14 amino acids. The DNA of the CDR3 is TGTGCCAGCAGTTTTCGGGGCAGAAACAATGAGCAGTTCTTC. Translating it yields CASSFRGRNNEQFF. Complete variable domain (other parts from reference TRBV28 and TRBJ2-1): DVKVTQSSRYLVKRTGEKVFLECVQDMDHENMFWYRQDPGLGLRLIYFSYDVKMKEKGDIPEGYSVSREKKERFSLILESASTNQTSMYLCASSFRGRNNEQFFGPGTRLTVL.

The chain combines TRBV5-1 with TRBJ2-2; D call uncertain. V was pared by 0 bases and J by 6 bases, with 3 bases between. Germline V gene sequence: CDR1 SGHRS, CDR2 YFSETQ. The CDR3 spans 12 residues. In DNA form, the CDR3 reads TGCGCCAGCAGCTTGGAACCCGGGGAGCTGTTTTTT. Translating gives CASSLEPGELFF. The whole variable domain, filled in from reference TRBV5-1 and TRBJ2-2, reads KAGVTQTPRYLIKTRGQQVTLSCSPISGHRSVSWYQQTPGQGLQFLFEYFSETQRNKGNFPGRFSGRQFSNSRSEMNVSTLELGDSALYLCASSLEPGELFFGEGSRLTVL.

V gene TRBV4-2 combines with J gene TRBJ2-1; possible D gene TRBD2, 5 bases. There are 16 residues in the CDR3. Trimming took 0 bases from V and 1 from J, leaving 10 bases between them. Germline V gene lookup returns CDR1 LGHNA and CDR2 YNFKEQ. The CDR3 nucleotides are TGTGCCAGCAGCCAAGATGGGGAGTGGTCCTACAATGAGCAGTTCTTC. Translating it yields CASSQDGEWSYNEQFF.

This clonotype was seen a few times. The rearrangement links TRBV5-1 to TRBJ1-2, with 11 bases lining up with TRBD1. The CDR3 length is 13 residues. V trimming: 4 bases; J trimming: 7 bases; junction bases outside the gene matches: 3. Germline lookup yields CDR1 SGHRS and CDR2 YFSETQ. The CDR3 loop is CASSQGTGGGYTF. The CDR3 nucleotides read TGCGCCAGCAGCCAAGGGACAGGGGGTGGCTACACCTTC.

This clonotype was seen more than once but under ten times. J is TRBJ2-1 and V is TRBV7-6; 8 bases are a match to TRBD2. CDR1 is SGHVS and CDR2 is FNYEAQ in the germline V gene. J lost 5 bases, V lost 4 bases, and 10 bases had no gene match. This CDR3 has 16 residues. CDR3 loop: CASSSRSGGPDNEQFF. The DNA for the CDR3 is TGTGCCAGCAGCTCGCGGAGCGGGGGCCCAGACAATGAGCAGTTCTTC.

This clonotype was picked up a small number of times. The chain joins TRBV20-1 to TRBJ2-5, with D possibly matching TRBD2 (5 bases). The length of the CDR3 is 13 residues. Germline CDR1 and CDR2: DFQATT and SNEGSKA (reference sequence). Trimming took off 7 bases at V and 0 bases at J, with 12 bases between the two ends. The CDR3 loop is CSVRKDYQETQYF. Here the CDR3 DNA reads TGCAGTGTTCGGAAGGACTACCAAGAGACCCAGTACTTC.

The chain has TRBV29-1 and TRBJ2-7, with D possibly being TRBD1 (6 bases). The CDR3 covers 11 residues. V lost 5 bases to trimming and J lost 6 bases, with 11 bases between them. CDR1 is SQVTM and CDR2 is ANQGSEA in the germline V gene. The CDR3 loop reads CSVWQGFEQYF. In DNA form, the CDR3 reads TGCAGCGTTTGGCAGGGGTTCGAGCAGTACTTC.

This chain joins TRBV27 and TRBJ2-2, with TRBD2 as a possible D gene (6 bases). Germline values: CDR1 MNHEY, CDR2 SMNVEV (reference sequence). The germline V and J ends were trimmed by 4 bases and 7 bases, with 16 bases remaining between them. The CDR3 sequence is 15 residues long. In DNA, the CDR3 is TGTGCCAGCAGTTACGGAGGGCCCCTGTTCGGGGAGCTGTTTTTT. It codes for CASSYGGPLFGELFF.

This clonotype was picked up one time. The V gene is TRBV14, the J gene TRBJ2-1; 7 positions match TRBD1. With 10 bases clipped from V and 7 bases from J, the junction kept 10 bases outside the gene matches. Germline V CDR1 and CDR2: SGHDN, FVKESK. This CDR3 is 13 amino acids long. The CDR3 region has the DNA TGTGCCAACAGGGGCCCAGGGTCGAATGAGCAGTTCTTC. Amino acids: CANRGPGSNEQFF.

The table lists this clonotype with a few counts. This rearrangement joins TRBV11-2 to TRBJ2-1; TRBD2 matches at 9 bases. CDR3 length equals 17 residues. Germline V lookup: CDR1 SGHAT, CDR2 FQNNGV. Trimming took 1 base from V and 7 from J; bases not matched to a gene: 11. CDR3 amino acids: CASSLGLLAGARNEQFF. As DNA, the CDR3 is TGTGCCAGCAGCTTAGGTTTACTAGCGGGTGCTAGAAATGAGCAGTTCTTC.

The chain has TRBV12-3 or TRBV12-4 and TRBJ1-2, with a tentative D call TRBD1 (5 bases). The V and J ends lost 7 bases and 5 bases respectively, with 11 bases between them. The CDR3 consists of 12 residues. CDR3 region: CASTIGDYGYTF. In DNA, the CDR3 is TGTGCCAGCACCATAGGGGATTATGGCTACACCTTC.

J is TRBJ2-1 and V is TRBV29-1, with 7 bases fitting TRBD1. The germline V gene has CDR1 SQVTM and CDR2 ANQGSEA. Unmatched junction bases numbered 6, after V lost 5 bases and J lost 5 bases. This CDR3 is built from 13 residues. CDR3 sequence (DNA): TGCAGCGTTCGAGGACAGGCCAACAATGAGCAGTTCTTC. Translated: CSVRGQANNEQFF.

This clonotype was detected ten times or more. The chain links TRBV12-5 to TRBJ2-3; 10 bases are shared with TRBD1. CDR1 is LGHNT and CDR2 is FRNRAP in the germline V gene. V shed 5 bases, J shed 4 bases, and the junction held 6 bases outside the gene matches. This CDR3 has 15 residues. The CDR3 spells CASGAGTGDADTQYF. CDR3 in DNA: TGTGCTAGTGGTGCCGGGACAGGGGATGCAGATACGCAGTATTTT.

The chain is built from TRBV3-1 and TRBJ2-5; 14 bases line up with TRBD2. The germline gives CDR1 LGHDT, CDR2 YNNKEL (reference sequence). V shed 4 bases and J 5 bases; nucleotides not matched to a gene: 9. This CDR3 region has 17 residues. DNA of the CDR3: TGTGCCAGCAGCCTCCGGACTAGCGGGGGGCAGGGGGAGACCCAGTACTTC. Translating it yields CASSLRTSGGQGETQYF.

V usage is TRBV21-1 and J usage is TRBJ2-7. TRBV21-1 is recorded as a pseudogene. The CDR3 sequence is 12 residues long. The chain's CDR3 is CARHTPFYEQYF. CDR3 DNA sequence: TGTGCCAGACATACGCCCTTCTACGAGCAGTACTTC.